In its sample, the clone carrying this T cell receptor (beta chain) was seen a few times. Its matching antigen is unknown. With a J-beta primer mix and a sample-barcoded 5' primer, a second PCR ran about 7 to 12 cycles. MiXCR, run by TCRdb on the 5' RACE reads, gives a single entry per CDR3 protein. The table has over 1,500,000 distinct CDR3 sequences, less than 50% seen once. Germline values: CDR1 MNHEY, CDR2 SMNVEV (reference sequence). V was clipped by 2 bases and J by 7 bases; unmatched bases: 10. The CDR3 covers 16 residues. The data stem from a study of blood T cells in healthy people across ages. Findings and caveats of the study: TCR beta diversity per million T cells fell roughly linearly with age.

The V and J genes are TRBV27 and TRBJ1-2; 10 nucleotides line up with TRBD1. The TCR comes from a woman aged 40 to 49 in good health. The material sequenced was blood. This CDR3 is CASSLVGTGVPSGYTF. DNA for the CDR3: TGTGCCAGCAGTTTAGTAGGGACAGGGGTACCTTCTGGCTACACCTTC.